This note documents a single T cell receptor beta chain sequence. Its antigen is currently unknown. The sample is drawn from a study of regulatory T cells in long-lasting Graves disease. Relying on iRepertoire HTBI primers and Arm-PCR of CDR3 regions, the team built TCR beta libraries. One entry per CDR3 protein results from TCRdb running MiXCR on the multiplex PCR reads. The sample shows about 660,000 distinct CDR3 sequences, about 30% of them seen only once. Broader study findings: Blood alone, not thyroid tissue, was studied.

The time point: persistent/refractory GD, antithyroid drugs over 5 years with positive TRAb. RNA from PBMCs was the source of the TCR library. The patients were enrolled through endocrinology in Xi'an, China. Collection of peripheral blood (about 8.1 milliliters) was done using EDTA tubes. The source material was peripheral blood mononuclear cells (PBMCs), sampled when the disease was refractory, from a patient treated with antithyroid drugs. This sequence originates from a female donor with Graves disease.

CDR3 in amino acids: CSVEKARVGSYEQYF. In DNA form, the CDR3 reads TGCAGCGTTGAAAAGGCCCGGGTCGGCTCCTACGAGCAGTACTTC. The chain has TRBV29-1 and TRBJ2-7; D is uncertain. Germline V gene lookup returns CDR1 SQVTM and CDR2 ANQGSEA. V was pared by 2 bases and J by 0 bases, with 14 bases between. The CDR3 sequence is 15 residues long.